The 8 T cell receptor beta chains reported below all come from one sample, sequenced in a study of response to subunit inactivated influenza vaccine. Each CDR3 protein gets one entry after TCRdb re-called the RT-PCR reads with MiXCR. The profile shows 500,000 to 550,000 distinct CDR3 sequences, roughly a quarter of them singletons. These same records also appear under a second study, on T cells expressing NK-cell markers. Per that paper: For TCR beta, cDNA was produced by 5'RACE template switching with UMIs.

Sequencing was performed on CD4+ T cells sorted from PBMCs, taken 12 days after vaccination. All receptors come from a man in his fifties who received an inactivated influenza vaccine.

The chain has TRBV7-2 and TRBJ1-1, with D maybe TRBD1 (5 bases). In germline, CDR1 is SGHTA, CDR2 FQGNSA. The V and J ends lost 5 bases and 1 base respectively, with 11 bases between them. This CDR3 contains 14 residues. The CDR3 DNA reads as TGTGCCAGCAGCGGGGGACGGTGGAACACTGAAGCTTTCTTT. This encodes CASSGGRWNTEAFF.

The chain has TRBV28 and TRBJ2-7, with 15 bases fitting TRBD2. V lost 7 bases, J lost 9 bases, and 10 bases stayed unmatched. CDR1 is MDHEN and CDR2 is SYDVKM in the germline V gene. The CDR3 loop spans 15 amino acids. The CDR3 DNA reads as TGTGCCAGCACTTCCGGCGGACTAGCGGGAGGGCGGCAGTACTTC. The encoded protein is CASTSGGLAGGRQYF.

This clonotype appeared a few times. In nucleotides, the CDR3 is TGTGCCAGCAGCTATCCTAGCGGGGGTTATTCCTACAATGAGCAGTTCTTC. Protein product: CASSYPSGGYSYNEQFF. The rearrangement joins TRBV5-4 to TRBJ2-1, with 10 bases identical to TRBD2. This CDR3 has 17 amino acids. Germline CDR1 reads SGHNT; CDR2 reads YYREEE (reference sequence). Losses at the gene ends were 3 bases for V and 1 base for J; bases not matched to a gene: 7. Filled out from reference TRBV5-4 and TRBJ2-1, the complete variable domain reads ETGVTQSPTHLIKTRGQQVTLRCSSQSGHNTVSWYQQALGQGPQFIFQYYREEENGRGNFPPRFSGLQFPNYSSELNVNALELDDSALYLCASSYPSGGYSYNEQFFGPGTRLTVL.

As for this clonotype: This may be a read error, as it is one base from a much larger clone. The J gene is TRBJ2-2, the V gene TRBV3-1; 8 positions match TRBD2. CDR1 LGHDT and CDR2 YNNKEL come from the germline V gene (reference sequence). CDR3 length equals 15 residues. V lost 8 bases to trimming and J lost 4 bases; unmatched junction nucleotides: 9. Here the CDR3 reads CASGPGLVSTGELFF. The CDR3 nucleotides read TGTGCCAGCGGCCCGGGACTAGTTTCCACCGGGGAGCTGTTTTTT.

The rearrangement uses TRBV10-3 and TRBJ2-3, with TRBD1 as a possible D gene (6 bases). The V and J ends lost 11 bases and 4 bases respectively, with 16 bases between them. Germline CDR1 is ENHRY and CDR2 is SYGVKD. The length of the CDR3 is 13 residues. In DNA, the CDR3 is TGTGCCGTTAAGGCAGGGGAGTCAGATACGCAGTATTTT. Translation gives CAVKAGESDTQYF.

The DNA for the CDR3 is TGCAGTGCAAGTCGGGGCGGGTTTGACTACGAGCAGTACTTC. This encodes CSASRGGFDYEQYF. This chain links TRBV20-1 with TRBJ2-7; D possibly uses TRBD1 or TRBD2 (5 bases each). Per the germline V gene, CDR1 is DFQATT and CDR2 is SNEGSKA (reference sequence). V dropped 6 bases and J dropped 3 bases, with 18 bases sitting between them. This CDR3 has 14 amino acids.

This clonotype showed up just a few times. This chain connects TRBV27 to TRBJ2-7; TRBD1 aligns across 9 bases. Per germline, CDR1 MNHEY and CDR2 SMNVEV (reference sequence). This CDR3 comprises 15 residues. The trim removed 5 bases at V and 5 bases at J, leaving 10 bases unmatched. The CDR3 DNA sequence: TGTGCCAGCAGTCCTATCCGGGACAGGGACGACGAGCAGTACTTC. It yields the protein CASSPIRDRDDEQYF.

This chain connects TRBV29-1 to TRBJ2-7; maybe TRBD1 (6 bases). Trimming shortened V by 4 bases and J by 3 bases, and 10 bases separated the two germline ends. Germline loops: CDR1 SQVTM, CDR2 ANQGSEA. The CDR3 is made up of 12 amino acids. CDR3 DNA: TGCAGCGTTGCGACAGGAAACTACGAGCAGTACTTC. Translation gives CSVATGNYEQYF.